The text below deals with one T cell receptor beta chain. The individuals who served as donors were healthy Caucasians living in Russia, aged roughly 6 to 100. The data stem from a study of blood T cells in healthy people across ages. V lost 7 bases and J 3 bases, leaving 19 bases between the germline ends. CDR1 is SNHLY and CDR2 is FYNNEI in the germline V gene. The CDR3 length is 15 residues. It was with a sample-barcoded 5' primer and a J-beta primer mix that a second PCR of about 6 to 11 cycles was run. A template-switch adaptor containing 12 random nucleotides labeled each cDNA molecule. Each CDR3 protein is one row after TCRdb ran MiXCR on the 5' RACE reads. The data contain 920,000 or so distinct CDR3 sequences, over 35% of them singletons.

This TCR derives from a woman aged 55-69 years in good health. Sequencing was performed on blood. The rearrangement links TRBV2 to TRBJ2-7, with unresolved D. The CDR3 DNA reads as TGTGCCAGCACAGGTGGCGTATCGTCAGTCTACGAGCAGTACTTC. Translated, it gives CASTGGVSSVYEQYF.